A single T cell receptor beta chain is shown here with its context. This clonotype was detected only a few times. Its target antigen remains unknown. No clone much larger than this one lies a single base away; base qualities are absent. This sample stems from a study of type 1 regulatory T cells (dated by TCRdb to about 2021). Study-wide context: The study characterized an in vitro protocol that generated a Tr1-enriched, alloantigen-specific CD4 T cell product named T-allo10. Patients with hematological malignancies who were receiving allogeneic hematopoietic stem cell transplantation were the group in which T-allo10 was being clinically evaluated.

The sequencing machine was an Illumina MiSeq. TCRdb reprocessed the public reads (quality trimming at Q25 with fastp, clone calling with MiXCR) and kept in-frame beta chains. Duplicate CDR3 protein sequences are folded into a single record with the most common DNA and genes. The sample table contains tens of thousands of distinct CDR3 sequences; only one count was recorded for 9% to 15% of them. Clones ranked in the top ten supply 8% to 10% of the sample. The research as a whole found: Tr1 cells showed a more restricted TCR repertoire than non-Tr1 cells, which the study interpreted as alloantigen-induced clonal expansion.

V ends up 5 bases short and J 10 bases short, with an unmatched junction base count of 8. The germline V gene (reference sequence) gives CDR1 as SEHNR and CDR2 as FQNEAQ. The CDR3, cysteine through phenylalanine, is 15 amino acids long. CDR3 DNA only is kept here, 45 bases in frame from base 1. The specimen was cultured non-Tr1 T cells, either the whole culture or a sorted T cell fraction (not recorded which). What the cell subset or site label conveys for this sample: non-Tr1 population from the T-allo10 product. Recombination linked TRBV7-9 to TRBJ2-1; 13 bases in between match TRBD2. This TCR was sampled from a human donor in good health. The bases are TGTGCCAGCAGCATCGGACTAGCGGGAGTAGAGGAGCAGTTCTTC. The translation is CASSIGLAGVEEQFF. Where the CDR3 stops, the reference TRBV7-9 and TRBJ2-1 genes take over; the full variable domain is DTGVSQNPRHKITKRGQNVTFRCDPISEHNRLYWYRQTLGQGPEFLTYFQNEAQLEKSRLLSDRFSAERPKGSFSTLEIQRTEQGDSAMYLCASSIGLAGVEEQFFGPGTRLTVL.